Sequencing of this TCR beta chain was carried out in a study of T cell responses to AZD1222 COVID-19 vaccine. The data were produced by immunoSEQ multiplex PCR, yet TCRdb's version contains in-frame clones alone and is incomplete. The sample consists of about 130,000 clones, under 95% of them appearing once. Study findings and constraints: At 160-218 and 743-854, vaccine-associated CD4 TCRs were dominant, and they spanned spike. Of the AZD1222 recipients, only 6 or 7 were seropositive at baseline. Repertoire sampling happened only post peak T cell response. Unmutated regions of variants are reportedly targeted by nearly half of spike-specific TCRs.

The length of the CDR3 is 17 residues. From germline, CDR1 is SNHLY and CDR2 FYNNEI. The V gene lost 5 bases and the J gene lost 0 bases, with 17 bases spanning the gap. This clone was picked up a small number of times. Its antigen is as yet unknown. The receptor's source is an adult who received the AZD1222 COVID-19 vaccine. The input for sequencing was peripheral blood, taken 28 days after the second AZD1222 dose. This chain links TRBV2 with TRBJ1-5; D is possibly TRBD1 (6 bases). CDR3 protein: CASSLRGRGSSNQPQHF. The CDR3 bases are TGTGCCAGCAGTCTCCGGGGGCGCGGGAGTAGCAATCAGCCCCAGCATTTT.